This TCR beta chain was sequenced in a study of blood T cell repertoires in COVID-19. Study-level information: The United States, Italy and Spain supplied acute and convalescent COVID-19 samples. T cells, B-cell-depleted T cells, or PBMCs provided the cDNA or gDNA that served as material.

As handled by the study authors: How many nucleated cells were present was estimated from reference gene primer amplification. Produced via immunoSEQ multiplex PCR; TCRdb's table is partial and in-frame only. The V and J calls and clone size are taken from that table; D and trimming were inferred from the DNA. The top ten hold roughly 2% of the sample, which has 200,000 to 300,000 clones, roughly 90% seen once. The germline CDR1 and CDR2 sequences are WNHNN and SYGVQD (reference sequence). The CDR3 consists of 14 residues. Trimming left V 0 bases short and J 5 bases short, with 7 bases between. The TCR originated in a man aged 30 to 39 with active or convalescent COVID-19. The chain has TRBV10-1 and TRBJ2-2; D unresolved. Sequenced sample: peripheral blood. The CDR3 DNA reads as TGCGCCAGCAGTGAGTCAAGCATGACCGGGGAGCTGTTTTTT. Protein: CASSESSMTGELFF.